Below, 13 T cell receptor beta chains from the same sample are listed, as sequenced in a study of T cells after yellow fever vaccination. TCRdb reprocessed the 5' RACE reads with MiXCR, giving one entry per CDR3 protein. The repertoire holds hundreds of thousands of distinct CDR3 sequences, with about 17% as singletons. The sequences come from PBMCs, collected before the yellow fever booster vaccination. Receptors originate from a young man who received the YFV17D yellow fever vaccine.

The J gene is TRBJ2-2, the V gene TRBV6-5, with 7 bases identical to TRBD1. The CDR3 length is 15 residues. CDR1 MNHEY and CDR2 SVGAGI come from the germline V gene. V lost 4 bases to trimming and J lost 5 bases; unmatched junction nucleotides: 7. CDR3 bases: TGTGCCAGCAGTTCTATCGGGACAGAAACCGGGGAGCTGTTTTTT. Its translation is CASSSIGTETGELFF.

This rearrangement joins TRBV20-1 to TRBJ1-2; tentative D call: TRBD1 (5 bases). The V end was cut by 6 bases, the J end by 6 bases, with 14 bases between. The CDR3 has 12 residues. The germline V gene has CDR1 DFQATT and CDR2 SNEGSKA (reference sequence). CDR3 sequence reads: CSAGRGSDGYTF. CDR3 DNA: TGCAGTGCGGGGAGGGGCTCGGATGGCTACACCTTC.

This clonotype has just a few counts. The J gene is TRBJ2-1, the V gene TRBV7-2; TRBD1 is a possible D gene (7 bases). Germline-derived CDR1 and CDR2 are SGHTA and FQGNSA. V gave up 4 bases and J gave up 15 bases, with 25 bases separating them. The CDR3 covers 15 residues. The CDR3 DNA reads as TGTGCCAGCAGCTCATCACATGCGGGACAGCCGGTCCTGTTCTTC. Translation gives CASSSSHAGQPVLFF.

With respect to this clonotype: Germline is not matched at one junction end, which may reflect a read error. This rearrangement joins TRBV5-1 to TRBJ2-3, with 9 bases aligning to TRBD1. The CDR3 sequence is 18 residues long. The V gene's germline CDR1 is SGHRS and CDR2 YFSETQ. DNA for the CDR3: TGCGCCAGCAGTTTGGGGTTGAGGGACAGGGTCACCCCAGATACGCAGTATTTT. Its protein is CASSLGLRDRVTPDTQYF.

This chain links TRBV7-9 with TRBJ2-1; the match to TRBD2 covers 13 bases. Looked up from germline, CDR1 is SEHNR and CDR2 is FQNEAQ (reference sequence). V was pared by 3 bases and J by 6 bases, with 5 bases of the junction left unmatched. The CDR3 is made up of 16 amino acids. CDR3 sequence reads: CASSLLTSGGINEQFF. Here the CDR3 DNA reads TGTGCCAGCAGCTTGTTGACTAGCGGGGGGATCAATGAGCAGTTCTTC.

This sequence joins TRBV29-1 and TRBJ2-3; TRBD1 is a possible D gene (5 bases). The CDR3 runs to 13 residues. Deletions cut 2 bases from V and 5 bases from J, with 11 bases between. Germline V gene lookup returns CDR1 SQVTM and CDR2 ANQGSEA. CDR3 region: CSVEWQGVDTQYF. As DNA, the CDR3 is TGCAGCGTTGAATGGCAAGGGGTAGATACGCAGTATTTT.

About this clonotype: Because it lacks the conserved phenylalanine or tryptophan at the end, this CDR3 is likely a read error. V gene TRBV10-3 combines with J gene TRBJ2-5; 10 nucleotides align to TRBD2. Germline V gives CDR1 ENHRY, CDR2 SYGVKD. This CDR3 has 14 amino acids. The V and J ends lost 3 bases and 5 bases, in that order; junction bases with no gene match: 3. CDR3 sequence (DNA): TGTGCCATCAGTGATCTAGCGGGGGAGGAGACCCAGTACTTA. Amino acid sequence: CAISDLAGEETQYL.

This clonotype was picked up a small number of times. CDR3 nucleotide sequence: TGCAGTGCTAGAGATCTCAGATCGTCCGGACAGAAGGCTAACTATGGCTACACCTTC. Translating gives CSARDLRSSGQKANYGYTF. V gene TRBV20-1 combines with J gene TRBJ1-2; the D gene is possibly TRBD1 (6 bases). V lost 0 bases and J lost 0, with 23 bases in between. CDR1 DFQATT and CDR2 SNEGSKA come from the germline V gene (reference sequence). This CDR3 is built from 19 residues.

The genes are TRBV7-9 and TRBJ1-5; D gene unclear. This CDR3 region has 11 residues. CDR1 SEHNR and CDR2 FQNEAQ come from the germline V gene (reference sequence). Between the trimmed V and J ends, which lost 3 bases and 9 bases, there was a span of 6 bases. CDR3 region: CASSFVRPQHF. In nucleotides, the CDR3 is TGTGCCAGCAGCTTCGTCCGGCCCCAGCATTTT.

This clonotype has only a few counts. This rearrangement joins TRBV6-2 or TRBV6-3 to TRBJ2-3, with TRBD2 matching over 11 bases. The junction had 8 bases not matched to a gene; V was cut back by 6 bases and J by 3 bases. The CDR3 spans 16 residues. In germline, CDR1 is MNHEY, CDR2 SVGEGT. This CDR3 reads CASSPTSGDGTDTQYF. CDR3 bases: TGTGCCAGCAGCCCGACTAGCGGGGATGGGACAGATACGCAGTATTTT.

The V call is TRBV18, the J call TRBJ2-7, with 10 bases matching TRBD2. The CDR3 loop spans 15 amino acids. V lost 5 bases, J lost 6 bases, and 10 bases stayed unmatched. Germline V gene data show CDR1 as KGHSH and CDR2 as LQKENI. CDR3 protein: CASSLTASSGGEQYV. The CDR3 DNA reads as TGTGCCAGCTCATTAACAGCCTCTAGCGGGGGCGAGCAGTACGTC.

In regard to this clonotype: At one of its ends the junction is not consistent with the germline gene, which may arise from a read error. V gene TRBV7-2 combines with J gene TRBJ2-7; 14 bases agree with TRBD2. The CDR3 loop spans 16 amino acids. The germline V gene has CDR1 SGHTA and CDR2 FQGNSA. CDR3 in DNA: TGTTCCAGCAGCTCCAGGACTAGCGGGGGGCGCTACGAGCAGTACTTC. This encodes CSSSSRTSGGRYEQYF.

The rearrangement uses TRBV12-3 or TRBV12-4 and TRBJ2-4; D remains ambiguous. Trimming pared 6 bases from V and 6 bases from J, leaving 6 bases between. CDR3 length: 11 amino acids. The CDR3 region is CASRITNIQYF. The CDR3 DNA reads TGTGCCAGCAGAATTACAAACATTCAGTACTTC.